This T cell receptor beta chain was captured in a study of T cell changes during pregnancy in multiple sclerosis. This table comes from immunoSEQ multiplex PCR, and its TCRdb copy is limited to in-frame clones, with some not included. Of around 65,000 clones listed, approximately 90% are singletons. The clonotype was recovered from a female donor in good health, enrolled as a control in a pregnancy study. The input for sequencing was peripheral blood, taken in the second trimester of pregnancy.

The CDR3 reads CASSPPLGLAGGSYEQYF. In DNA form, the CDR3 reads TGTGCCAGCAGTCCTCCTCTAGGACTAGCGGGAGGTAGTTACGAGCAGTACTTC. The chain employs TRBV28 and TRBJ2-7, with 14 bases that match TRBD2. This CDR3 comprises 18 residues. V lost 5 bases and J lost 4; bases outside the gene matches: 13. Looked up from germline, CDR1 is MDHEN and CDR2 is SYDVKM.